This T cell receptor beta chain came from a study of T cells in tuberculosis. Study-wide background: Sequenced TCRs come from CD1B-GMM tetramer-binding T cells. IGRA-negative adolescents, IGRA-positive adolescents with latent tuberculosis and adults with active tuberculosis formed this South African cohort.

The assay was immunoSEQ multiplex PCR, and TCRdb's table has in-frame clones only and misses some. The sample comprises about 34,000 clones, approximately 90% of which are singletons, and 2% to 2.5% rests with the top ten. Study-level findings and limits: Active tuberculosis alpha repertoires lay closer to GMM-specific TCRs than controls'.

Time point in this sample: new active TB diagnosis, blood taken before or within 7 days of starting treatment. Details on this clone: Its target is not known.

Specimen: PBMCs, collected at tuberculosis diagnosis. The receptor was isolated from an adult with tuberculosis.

CDR3 amino acids: CASSELAEDTQYF. The CDR3 DNA is TGTGCCAGCAGTGAGCTAGCGGAAGATACGCAGTATTTT. The gene calls are TRBV6-4 and TRBJ2-3; 7 nucleotides align to TRBD2. The V gene's germline CDR1 is MRHNA and CDR2 SNTAGT. V lost 3 bases and J lost 5; bases outside the gene matches: 2. The CDR3 extends over 13 amino acids.